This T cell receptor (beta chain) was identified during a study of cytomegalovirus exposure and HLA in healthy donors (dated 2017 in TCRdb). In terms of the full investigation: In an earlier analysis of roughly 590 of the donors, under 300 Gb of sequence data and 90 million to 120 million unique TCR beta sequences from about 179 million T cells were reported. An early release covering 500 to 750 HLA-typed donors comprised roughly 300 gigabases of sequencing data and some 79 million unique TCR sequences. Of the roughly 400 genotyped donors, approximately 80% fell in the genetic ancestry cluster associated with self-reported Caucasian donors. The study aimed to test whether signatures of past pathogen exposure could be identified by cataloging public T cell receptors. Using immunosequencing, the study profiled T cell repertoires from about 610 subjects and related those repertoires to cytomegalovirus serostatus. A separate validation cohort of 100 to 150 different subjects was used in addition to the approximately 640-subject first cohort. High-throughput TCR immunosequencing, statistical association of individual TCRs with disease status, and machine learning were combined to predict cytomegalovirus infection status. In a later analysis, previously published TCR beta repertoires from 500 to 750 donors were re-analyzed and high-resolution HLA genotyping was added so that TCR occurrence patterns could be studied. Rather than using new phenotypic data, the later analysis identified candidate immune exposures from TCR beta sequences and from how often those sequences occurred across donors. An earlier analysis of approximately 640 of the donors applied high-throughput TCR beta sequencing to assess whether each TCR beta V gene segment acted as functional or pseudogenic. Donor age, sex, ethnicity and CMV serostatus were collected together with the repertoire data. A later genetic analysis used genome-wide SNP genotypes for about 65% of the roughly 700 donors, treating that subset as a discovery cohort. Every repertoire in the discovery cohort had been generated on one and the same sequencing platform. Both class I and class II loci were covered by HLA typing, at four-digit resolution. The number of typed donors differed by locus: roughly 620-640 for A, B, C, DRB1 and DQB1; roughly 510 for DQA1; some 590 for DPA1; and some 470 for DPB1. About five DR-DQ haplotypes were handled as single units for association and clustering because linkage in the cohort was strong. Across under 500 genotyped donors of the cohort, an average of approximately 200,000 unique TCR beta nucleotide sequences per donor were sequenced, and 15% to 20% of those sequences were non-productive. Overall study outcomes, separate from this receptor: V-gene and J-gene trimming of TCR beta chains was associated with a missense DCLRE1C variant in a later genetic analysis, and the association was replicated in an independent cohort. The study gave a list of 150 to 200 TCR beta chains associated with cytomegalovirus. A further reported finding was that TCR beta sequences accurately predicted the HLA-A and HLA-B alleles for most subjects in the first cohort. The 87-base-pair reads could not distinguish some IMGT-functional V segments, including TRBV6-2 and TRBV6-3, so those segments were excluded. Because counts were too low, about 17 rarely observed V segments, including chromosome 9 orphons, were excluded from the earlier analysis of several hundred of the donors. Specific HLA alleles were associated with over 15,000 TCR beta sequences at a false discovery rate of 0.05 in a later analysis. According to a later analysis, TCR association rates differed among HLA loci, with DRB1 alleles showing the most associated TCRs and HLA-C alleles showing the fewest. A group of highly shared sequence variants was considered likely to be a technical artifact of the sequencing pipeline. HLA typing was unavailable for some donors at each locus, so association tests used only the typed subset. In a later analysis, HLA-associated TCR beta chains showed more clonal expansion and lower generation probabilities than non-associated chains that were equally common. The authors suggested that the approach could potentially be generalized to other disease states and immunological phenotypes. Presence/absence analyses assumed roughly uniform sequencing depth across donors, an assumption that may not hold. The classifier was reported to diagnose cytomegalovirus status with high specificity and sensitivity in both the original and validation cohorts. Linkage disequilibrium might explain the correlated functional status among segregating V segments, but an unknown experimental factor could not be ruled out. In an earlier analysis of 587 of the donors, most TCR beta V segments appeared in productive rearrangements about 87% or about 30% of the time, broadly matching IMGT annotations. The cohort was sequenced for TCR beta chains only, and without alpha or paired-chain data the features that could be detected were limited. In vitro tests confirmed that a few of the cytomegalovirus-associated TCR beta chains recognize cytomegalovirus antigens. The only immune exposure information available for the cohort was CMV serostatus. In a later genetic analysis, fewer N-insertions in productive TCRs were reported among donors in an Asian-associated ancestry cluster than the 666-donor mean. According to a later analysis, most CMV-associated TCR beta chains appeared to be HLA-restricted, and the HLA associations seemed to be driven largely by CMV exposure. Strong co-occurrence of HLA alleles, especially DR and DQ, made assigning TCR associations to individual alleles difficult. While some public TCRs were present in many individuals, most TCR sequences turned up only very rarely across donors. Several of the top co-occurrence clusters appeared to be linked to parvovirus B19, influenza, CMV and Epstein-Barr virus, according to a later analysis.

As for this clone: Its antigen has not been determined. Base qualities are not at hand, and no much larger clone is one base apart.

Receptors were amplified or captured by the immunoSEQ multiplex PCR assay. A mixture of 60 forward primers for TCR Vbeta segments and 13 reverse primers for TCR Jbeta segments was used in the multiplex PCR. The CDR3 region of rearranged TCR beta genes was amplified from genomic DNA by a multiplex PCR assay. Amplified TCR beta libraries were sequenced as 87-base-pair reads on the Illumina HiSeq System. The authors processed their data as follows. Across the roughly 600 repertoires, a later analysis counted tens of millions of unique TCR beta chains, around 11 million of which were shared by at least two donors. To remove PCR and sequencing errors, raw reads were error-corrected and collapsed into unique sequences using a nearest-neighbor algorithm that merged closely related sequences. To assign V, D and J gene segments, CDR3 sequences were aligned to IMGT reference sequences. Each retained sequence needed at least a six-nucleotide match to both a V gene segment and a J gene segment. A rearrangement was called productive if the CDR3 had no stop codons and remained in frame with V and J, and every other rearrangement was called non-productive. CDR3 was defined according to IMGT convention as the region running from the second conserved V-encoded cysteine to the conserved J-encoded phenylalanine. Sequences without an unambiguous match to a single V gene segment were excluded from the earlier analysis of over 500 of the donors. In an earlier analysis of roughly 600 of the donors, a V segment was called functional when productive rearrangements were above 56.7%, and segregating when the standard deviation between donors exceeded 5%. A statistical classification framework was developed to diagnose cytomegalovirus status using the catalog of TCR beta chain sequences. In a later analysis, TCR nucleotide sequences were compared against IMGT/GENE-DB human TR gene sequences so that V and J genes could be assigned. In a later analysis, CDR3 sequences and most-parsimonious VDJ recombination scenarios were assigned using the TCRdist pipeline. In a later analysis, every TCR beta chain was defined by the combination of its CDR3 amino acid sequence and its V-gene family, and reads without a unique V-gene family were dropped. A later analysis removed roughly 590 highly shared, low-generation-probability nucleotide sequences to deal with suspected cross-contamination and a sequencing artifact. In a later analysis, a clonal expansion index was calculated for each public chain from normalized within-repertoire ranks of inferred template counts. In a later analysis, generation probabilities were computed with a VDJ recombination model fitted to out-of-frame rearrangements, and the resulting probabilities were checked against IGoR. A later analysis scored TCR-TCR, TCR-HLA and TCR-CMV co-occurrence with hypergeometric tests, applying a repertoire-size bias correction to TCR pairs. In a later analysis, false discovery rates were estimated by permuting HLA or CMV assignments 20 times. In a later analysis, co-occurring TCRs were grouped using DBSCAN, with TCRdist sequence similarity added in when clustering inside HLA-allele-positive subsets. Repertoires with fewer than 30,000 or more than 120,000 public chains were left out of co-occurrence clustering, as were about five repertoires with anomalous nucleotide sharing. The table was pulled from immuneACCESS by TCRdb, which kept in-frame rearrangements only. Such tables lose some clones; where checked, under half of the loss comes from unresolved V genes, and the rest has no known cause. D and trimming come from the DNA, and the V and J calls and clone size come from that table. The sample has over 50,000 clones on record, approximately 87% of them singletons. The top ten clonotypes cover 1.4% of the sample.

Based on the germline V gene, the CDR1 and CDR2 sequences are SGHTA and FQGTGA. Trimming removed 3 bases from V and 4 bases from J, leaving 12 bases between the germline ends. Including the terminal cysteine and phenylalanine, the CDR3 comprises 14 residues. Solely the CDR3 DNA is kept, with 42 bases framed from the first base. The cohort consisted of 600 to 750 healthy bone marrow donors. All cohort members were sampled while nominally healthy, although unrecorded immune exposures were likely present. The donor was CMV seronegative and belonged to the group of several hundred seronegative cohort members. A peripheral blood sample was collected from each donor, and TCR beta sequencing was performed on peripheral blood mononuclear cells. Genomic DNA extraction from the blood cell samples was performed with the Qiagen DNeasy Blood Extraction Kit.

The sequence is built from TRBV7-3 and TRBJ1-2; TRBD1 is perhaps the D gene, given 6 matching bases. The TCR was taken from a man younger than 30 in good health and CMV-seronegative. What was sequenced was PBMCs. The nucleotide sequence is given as TGTGCCAGCAGCTTCCCAGGGGCCGGCTATGGCTACACCTTC. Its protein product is CASSFPGAGYGYTF.